This TCR beta chain was recovered during a study of shared clonotypes between healthy human individuals (dated by TCRdb to 2020 to 2021). Broadly, across the study: A couple of women and three men aged 18 to 49 years were included in the cohort. To estimate repertoire size and how much clonotypes are shared between individuals, the study performed deep sequencing of blood TCR repertoires from about 5 healthy adults. Libraries were prepared and TCR repertoires were sequenced by different laboratories using diverse techniques, in order to increase sequencing depth and limit assay-specific biases. Per donor, leukapheresis produced somewhere between about 0.9 and 10 billion PBMCs. For each donor, CD4 naive and CD4 memory were each given three plates, CD8 naive was given two plates, and CD8 memory was given one plate. What the research found in general, with its limitations: Incomplete sequencing was indicated by rarefaction of sorted-subset datasets, despite the large sequencing depth. Pairwise subsampling indicated that sequencing depth was expected to affect the degree of clonotype sharing among donors. Naive subsets generally had larger estimated clonotype richness than memory subsets did. The genetic and exposure-history diversity represented was limited by the small number of donors. Sharing across several donors was observed for about 4.8% of naive CD4, around 3.5% of naive CD8, about 2.3% of memory CD4, and 0.4% of memory CD8 clonotypes. Sampling was restricted to blood, and TCR repertoires in tissues likely differ from the TCR repertoires found in blood. Compared with non-shared clonotypes, the clonotypes found in all four sorted-subset donors had higher generation probabilities.

Comment on this clone: Its cognate antigen has yet to be identified. No much larger clonotype is one base removed from it; base qualities were not supplied.

CD8 naive samples consisted of CD45RO-negative cells that were positively selected for CCR7, yielding a CD45RA+CCR7+ population without TemRA cells. Donors were healthy HIV-negative adults with no recently reported acute infections or vaccinations. All donors were Caucasian adults living in Nashville, Tennessee, USA. Blood was collected by leukapheresis, and PBMCs were isolated by Ficoll-Histopaque density gradient centrifugation and then cryopreserved in liquid nitrogen vapor phase. Analytical flow cytometry was used to check the purity and quantity of each magnetically sorted T cell population. Genomic DNA was isolated from every sorted fraction and measured by UV absorbance on a Nanodrop 2000c. The CDR3 runs 13 residues from the cysteine to the phenylalanine. The only DNA kept is the CDR3, 39 bases in frame from the first base. CDR1 and CDR2 are read off the germline V gene as SGHDN and FVKESK. Trimming costs V 0 bases and J 10 bases, and their ends lie 10 bases apart.

Using the deep immunoSEQ assay, multiplex PCR amplified TCR CDR3 regions from genomic DNA. For each cell subset, the extracted genomic DNA was distributed evenly across all wells of several immunoSEQ 96-well plates, and each plate served as one replicate. For sorted subsets, each replicate PCR was loaded with 150 to 250 ng genomic DNA, equivalent to about 33,000 T cell genomes. Purified libraries were quantified with a Qubit 3.0 fluorometer, sized on a Bioanalyzer 2100, and re-quantified with the KAPA Library Quantification kit. A separate single-read 150-cycle Illumina NextSeq 550 flow cell was used to sequence each immunoSEQ 96-well plate. Turning to the authors' computational methods: Because the immunoSEQ output held only junctional sequences and lacked quality scores, the filtering could not match the filtering applied to full-length reads. To assign V/J genes and CDR3, sequences were annotated against IMGT germline references using PyIR, a Python wrapper for IgBLAST v1.9. Reads were removed for weak V/J assignments (E-value above 1e-6), missing CDR3, stop codons, out-of-frame junctions, or ambiguous translated residues. V3J clonotypes were defined by identical inferred V gene, J gene, and CDR3 amino acid sequence. Percentage overlap between repertoires was computed as shared unique clonotypes divided by the size of the smaller repertoire. Three approaches were used to assess repertoire richness: RTK rarefaction, the Chao1 estimator, and Recon v2.1 estimates of unobserved clonotypes. Generation probabilities were computed with OLGA for all TCRbeta clonotypes obtained by the gDNA method from several donors. Drawn from immuneACCESS, this table holds only the in-frame rearrangements with V and J called that TCRdb kept. Clones are partly lost; checked studies trace under half to an unresolved V gene and leave the rest unexplained. V and J calls and clone size follow that table, whereas D and trimming were derived from the DNA. The sample yields roughly 1,800,000 clones; roughly 95% were counted once. The ten most abundant clones make up approximately 1% of the sample.

This receptor was identified in a man younger than 30 in good health. This sequence uses TRBV14 and TRBJ2-1, with the D assignment possibly TRBD1 or TRBD2, given 5 matching bases for each. The specimen was naive CD8+ T cells sorted from blood. The cell subset or site label, read with the paper, signifies: CD45RA+CCR7+. This receptor carries the CDR3 CASSQEFWGEQFF. Read as DNA, the sequence is TGTGCCAGCAGCCAAGAATTTTGGGGGGAGCAGTTCTTC. Reference TRBV14 and TRBJ2-1 proteins supply the regions before and after the CDR3; the full variable domain is: EAGVTQFPSHSVIEKGQTVTLRCDPISGHDNLYWYRRVMGKEIKFLLHFVKESKQDESGMPNNRFLAERTGGTYSTLKVQPAELEDSGVYFCASSQEFWGEQFFGPGTRLTVL.